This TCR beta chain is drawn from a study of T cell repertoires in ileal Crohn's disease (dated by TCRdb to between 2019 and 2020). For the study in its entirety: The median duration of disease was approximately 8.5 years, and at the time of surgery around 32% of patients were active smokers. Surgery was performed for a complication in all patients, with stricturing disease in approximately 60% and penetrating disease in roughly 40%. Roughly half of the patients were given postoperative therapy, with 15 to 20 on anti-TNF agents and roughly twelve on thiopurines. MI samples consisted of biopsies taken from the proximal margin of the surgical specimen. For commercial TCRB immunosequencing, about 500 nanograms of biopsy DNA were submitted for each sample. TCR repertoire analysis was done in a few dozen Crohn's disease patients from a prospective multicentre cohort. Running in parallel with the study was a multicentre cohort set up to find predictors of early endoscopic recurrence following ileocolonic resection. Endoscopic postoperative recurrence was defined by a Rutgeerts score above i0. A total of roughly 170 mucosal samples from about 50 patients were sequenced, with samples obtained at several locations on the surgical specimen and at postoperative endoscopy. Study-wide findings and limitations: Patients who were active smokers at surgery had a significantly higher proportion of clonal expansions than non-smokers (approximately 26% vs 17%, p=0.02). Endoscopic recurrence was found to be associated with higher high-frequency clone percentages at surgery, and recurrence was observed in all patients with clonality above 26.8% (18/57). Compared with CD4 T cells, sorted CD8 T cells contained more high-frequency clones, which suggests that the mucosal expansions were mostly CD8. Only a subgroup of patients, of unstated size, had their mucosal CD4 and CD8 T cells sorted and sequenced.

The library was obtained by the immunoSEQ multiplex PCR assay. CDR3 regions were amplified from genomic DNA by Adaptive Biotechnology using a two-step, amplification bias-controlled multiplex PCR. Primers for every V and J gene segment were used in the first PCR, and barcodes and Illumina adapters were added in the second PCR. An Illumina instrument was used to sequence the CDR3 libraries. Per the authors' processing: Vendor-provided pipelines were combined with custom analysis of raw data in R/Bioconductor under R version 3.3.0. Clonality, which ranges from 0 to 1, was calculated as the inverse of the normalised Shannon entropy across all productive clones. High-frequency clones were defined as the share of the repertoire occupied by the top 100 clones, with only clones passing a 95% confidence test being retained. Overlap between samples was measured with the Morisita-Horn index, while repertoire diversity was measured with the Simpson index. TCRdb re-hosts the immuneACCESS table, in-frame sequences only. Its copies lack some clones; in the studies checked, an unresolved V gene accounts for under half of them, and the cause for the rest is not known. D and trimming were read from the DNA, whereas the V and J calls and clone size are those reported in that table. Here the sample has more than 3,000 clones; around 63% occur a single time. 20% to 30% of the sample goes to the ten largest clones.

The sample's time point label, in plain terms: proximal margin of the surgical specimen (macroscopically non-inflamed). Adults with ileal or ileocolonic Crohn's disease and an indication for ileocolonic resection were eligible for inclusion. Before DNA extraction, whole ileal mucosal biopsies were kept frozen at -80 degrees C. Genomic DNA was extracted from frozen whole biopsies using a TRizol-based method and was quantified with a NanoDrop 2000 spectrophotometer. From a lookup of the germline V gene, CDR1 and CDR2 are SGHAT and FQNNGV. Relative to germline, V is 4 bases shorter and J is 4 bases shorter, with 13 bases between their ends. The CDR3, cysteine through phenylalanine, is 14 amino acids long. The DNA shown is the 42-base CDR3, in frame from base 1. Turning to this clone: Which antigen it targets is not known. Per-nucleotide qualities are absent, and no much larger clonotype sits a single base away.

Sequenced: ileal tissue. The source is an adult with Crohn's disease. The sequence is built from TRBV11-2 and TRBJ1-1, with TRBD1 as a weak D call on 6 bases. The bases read TGTGCCAGCAGCTCGCTAGACAGGAGCACTGAAGCTTTCTTT. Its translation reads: CASSSLDRSTEAFF.